These 25 T cell receptor beta chains share one sample of origin, sequenced in a study of Graves' ophthalmopathy and Graves' hyperthyroidism. TCR beta CDR3 amplification used RNA transcripts. Second-round multiplex PCR came after first-round RT-PCR with HTBI primers. TCRdb independently ran MiXCR on the multiplex PCR reads; one entry per CDR3 protein. The table includes about 640,000 distinct CDR3 sequences, approximately 39% detected once. The sequencing sample was made of peripheral blood. The origin of the receptors is an adult man with Graves' ophthalmopathy.

This chain links TRBV7-2 with TRBJ2-3; TRBD1 matches 7 bases. This CDR3 has 15 amino acids. In germline, CDR1 is SGHTA, CDR2 FQGNSA. V dropped 5 bases and J dropped 5; count of bases not matched to a gene: 10. The CDR3 region has the DNA TGTGCCAGCAGCACAGGGGATTTGAATGGAGATACGCAGTATTTT. It is translated as CASSTGDLNGDTQYF.

In the case of this clonotype: This may come from a read error, since a much larger clone is one base off. The genes are TRBV10-3 and TRBJ1-2, with D possibly TRBD1 on 5 matching bases. This CDR3 has 13 amino acids. Germline CDR1 ENHRY, CDR2 SYGVKD. The CDR3 DNA is TGTGCCAGCAGTGAATGGGACAACTATGGCTACACCTTC. Its protein product is CASSEWDNYGYTF.

The rearrangement joins TRBV29-1 to TRBJ1-5; no clear D. V shed 1 base and J shed 4 bases, with 5 bases lying between them. The CDR3 runs 12 residues. Germline CDR1 SQVTM, CDR2 ANQGSEA. CDR3 residues: CSVEGGNQPQHF. The CDR3 coding sequence is TGCAGCGTTGAAGGAGGAAATCAGCCCCAGCATTTT.

This clonotype has a handful of counts. A read error may produce the germline difference seen at one junction end. The chain uses TRBV10-3 and TRBJ1-5; a weak D match, TRBD1 (6 bases). CDR3 size: 16 residues. Looked up from germline, CDR1 is ENHRY and CDR2 is SYGVKD. CDR3 loop: CASSDPGHNSNQPQHF. The CDR3 DNA reads TGTGCCAGCAGTGATCCGGGACACAATAGCAATCAGCCCCAGCATTTT.

This chain connects TRBV29-1 to TRBJ2-6; D call uncertain. The germline V gene encodes CDR1 SQVTM and CDR2 ANQGSEA. The V and J ends lost 8 bases and 1 base respectively, with 3 bases between them. The CDR3 runs to 11 residues. This chain's CDR3 is CSRSGANVLTF. CDR3 in DNA: TGCAGCAGGTCTGGGGCCAACGTCCTGACTTTC.

This chain's CDR3 is CASSFANRPGANVLTF. The CDR3 region has the DNA TGTGCCAGCAGCTTTGCGAACAGACCTGGGGCCAACGTCCTGACTTTC. V usage is TRBV5-6 and J usage is TRBJ2-6; the D is unclear. With 2 bases removed from V and 2 bases from J, the gap between germline ends came to 11 bases. Germline V gene lookup returns CDR1 SGHDT and CDR2 YYEEEE. The CDR3 runs 16 residues.

The chain joins TRBV29-1 to TRBJ1-4, with a possible D match to TRBD1 (5 bases). Trimming shortened V by 7 bases and J by 8 bases, and 14 bases separated the two germline ends. This CDR3 comprises 12 residues. CDR1 and CDR2 from the germline V gene are SQVTM and ANQGSEA. The CDR3 nucleotides read TGCAGCGCGGGACCCAGCGGGGAAAAACTGTTTTTT. This sequence encodes CSAGPSGEKLFF.

This clonotype was detected many times. The chain combines TRBV7-2 with TRBJ1-5; no firm D call. The CDR3 sequence is 15 residues long. Looked up from germline, CDR1 is SGHTA and CDR2 is FQGNSA. V lost 4 bases, J lost 0 bases, and 10 bases lay in between. CDR3: CASSSRTSSNQPQHF. CDR3 in DNA: TGTGCCAGCAGCTCCAGGACGTCTAGCAATCAGCCCCAGCATTTT. Full variable domain (rest looked up from reference TRBV7-2 and TRBJ1-5): GAGVSQSPSNKVTEKGKDVELRCDPISGHTALYWYRQSLGQGLEFLIYFQGNSAPDKSGLPSDRFSAERTGGSVSTLTIQRTQQEDSAVYLCASSSRTSSNQPQHFGDGTRLSIL.

The gene calls are TRBV7-9 and TRBJ2-5; 9 positions agree with TRBD1. Germline values: CDR1 SEHNR, CDR2 FQNEAQ (reference sequence). V was pared by 3 bases and J by 4 bases, with 6 bases of the junction left unmatched. CDR3 length: 15 amino acids. The CDR3 spells CASSFPSTGGETQYF. For the CDR3, the DNA is TGTGCCAGCAGCTTTCCTTCGACAGGGGGAGAGACCCAGTACTTC.

The chain uses TRBV10-3 and TRBJ1-2; a possible D gene is TRBD1 (6 bases). V was trimmed by 3 bases and J by 6 bases, leaving 14 bases between them. Germline V gives CDR1 ENHRY, CDR2 SYGVKD. This CDR3 comprises 14 residues. DNA for the CDR3: TGTGCCATCAGTGAAGGCCCAAACAGGGATGGCTACACCTTC. As protein: CAISEGPNRDGYTF.

This chain joins TRBV2 and TRBJ1-6; D is perhaps TRBD1 (6 bases). Trimming took 7 bases from V and 10 from J, leaving 17 bases between them. The CDR3 contains 14 residues. Germline V gene lookup returns CDR1 SNHLY and CDR2 FYNNEI. CDR3 DNA sequence: TGTGCCAGCAAATCGGACAGTTCCCAATCACCCCTCCACTTT. As protein: CASKSDSSQSPLHF.

V and J are TRBV19 and TRBJ1-5; TRBD1 agrees at 7 bases. The V segment lost 9 bases and the J segment 7 bases; nucleotides outside the gene matches: 12. The CDR3 sequence is 14 residues long. From germline, CDR1 is LNHDA and CDR2 SQIVND (reference sequence). The CDR3 spells CASSLQGPRQPQHF. CDR3 sequence (DNA): TGTGCCAGCAGTTTACAGGGGCCGCGGCAGCCCCAGCATTTT.

The rearrangement joins TRBV2 to TRBJ2-5, with D tentatively TRBD1 or TRBD2 (5 bases each). This CDR3 spans 15 amino acids. V lost 7 bases to trimming and J lost 5 bases, with 20 bases between them. Germline CDR1 reads SNHLY; CDR2 reads FYNNEI. CDR3 coding DNA: TGTGCCAGCAATTTAGCCGGGACGATGAGGGAGACCCAGTACTTC. Amino acids: CASNLAGTMRETQYF. Full variable domain (remainder filled in from reference TRBV2 and TRBJ2-5): EPEVTQTPSHQVTQMGQEVILRCVPISNHLYFYWYRQILGQKVEFLVSFYNNEISEKSEIFDDQFSVERPDGSNFTLKIRSTKLEDSAMYFCASNLAGTMRETQYFGPGTRLLVL.

This clonotype was seen a few times. The rearrangement links TRBV11-3 to TRBJ2-7; no definite D call. Deletions cut 0 bases from V and 1 base from J, with 7 bases between. Germline CDR1 and CDR2: SGHNT and YENEEA. CDR3 length: 14 residues. CDR3 region: CASSLDSLSYEQYF. DNA of the CDR3: TGTGCCAGCAGCTTAGACAGCCTATCCTACGAGCAGTACTTC.

In the case of this clonotype: The junction departs from the called germline gene at one end, perhaps through a read error. The rearrangement uses TRBV7-9 and TRBJ2-2, with D maybe TRBD1 (6 bases). Per the germline V gene, CDR1 is SEHNR and CDR2 is FQNEAQ (reference sequence). This CDR3 region has 10 residues. This CDR3 reads CASRAGVLFF. DNA for the CDR3: TGTGCCAGCAGGGCAGGGGTGCTGTTTTTT.

With regard to this clonotype: A much larger clone lies one base from this, so it may be a read error. This chain uses TRBV9 with TRBJ2-6, with D unclear. CDR3 length: 15 amino acids. Germline V gene lookup returns CDR1 SGDLS and CDR2 YYNGEE. V was clipped by 0 bases and J by 2 bases, with 6 bases between them. The CDR3 sequence is CASSVGVAGANVLTF. Here the CDR3 DNA reads TGTGCCAGCAGCGTAGGGGTTGCTGGGGCCAACGTCCTGACTTTC. The complete variable domain, with remaining parts taken from reference TRBV9 and TRBJ2-6, reads DSGVTQTPKHLITATGQRVTLRCSPRSGDLSVYWYQQSLDQGLQFLIQYYNGEERAKGNILERFSAQQFPDLHSELNLSSLELGDSALYFCASSVGVAGANVLTFGAGSRLTVL.

This clonotype was observed at least ten times. The chain is built from TRBV19 and TRBJ2-5, with D uncertain. Germline V gene sequence: CDR1 LNHDA, CDR2 SQIVND (reference sequence). V lost 7 bases and J lost 1, with 13 bases in between. The CDR3 has 14 amino acids. DNA of the CDR3: TGTGCCAGTACCCCCCAGGCCAGCCAAGAGACCCAGTACTTC. Its protein product is CASTPQASQETQYF.

This clonotype was seen ten or more times. The chain combines TRBV7-9 with TRBJ1-4; no clear D. Trimming pared 3 bases from V and 8 bases from J, leaving 7 bases between. CDR3 length: 12 residues. Germline CDR1 and CDR2: SEHNR and FQNEAQ (reference sequence). CDR3 DNA: TGTGCCAGCAGCTTTCCCAGGGAAAAACTGTTTTTT. Translated, it gives CASSFPREKLFF.

Ten or more counts support this clonotype. The chain uses TRBV24-1 and TRBJ1-1; D not certain. The V gene lost 4 bases and the J gene lost 5 bases, with 13 bases spanning the gap. The CDR3 extends over 14 amino acids. From germline, CDR1 is KGHDR and CDR2 SFDVKD. CDR3 residues: CATSEAGSGTEAFF. The DNA for the CDR3 is TGTGCCACCAGTGAGGCGGGTTCGGGGACTGAAGCTTTCTTT.

This clonotype was detected only a few times. The chain is built from TRBV20-1 and TRBJ2-3; 8 nucleotides match TRBD2. The CDR3 covers 14 residues. Germline V gene data show CDR1 as DFQATT and CDR2 as SNEGSKA (reference sequence). The V segment lost 6 bases and the J segment 10 bases; nucleotides outside the gene matches: 15. The chain's CDR3 is CSALLGTSGGAQYF. CDR3 sequence (DNA): TGCAGTGCCCTTCTTGGCACTAGCGGAGGGGCGCAGTATTTT.

In this sample, this clonotype turned up a few times. The rearrangement uses TRBV10-3 and TRBJ2-1; TRBD1 or TRBD2 may be the D gene (5 bases each). Trimming removed 0 bases at V and 0 bases at J, with 12 bases between. Per the germline V gene, CDR1 is ENHRY and CDR2 is SYGVKD. The CDR3 is made up of 17 amino acids. In nucleotides, the CDR3 is TGTGCCATCAGTGAGTCGTCCGGGGCGAGCTCCTACAATGAGCAGTTCTTC. This sequence encodes CAISESSGASSYNEQFF.

Here the CDR3 reads CASSGSGSNEQYF. CDR3 nucleotides: TGTGCCAGCAGTGGTTCAGGGTCCAACGAGCAGTACTTC. The chain employs TRBV2 and TRBJ2-7, with D possibly matching TRBD1 (5 bases). CDR1 is SNHLY, CDR2 FYNNEI, per germline. This CDR3 region has 13 residues. The V and J ends lost 4 bases and 5 bases respectively, with 12 bases between them. The variable domain in full, with the rest retrieved from reference TRBV2 and TRBJ2-7, is EPEVTQTPSHQVTQMGQEVILRCVPISNHLYFYWYRQILGQKVEFLVSFYNNEISEKSEIFDDQFSVERPDGSNFTLKIRSTKLEDSAMYFCASSGSGSNEQYFGPGTRLTVT.

This clonotype was found a few times. The rearrangement joins TRBV12-3 or TRBV12-4 to TRBJ1-1; D ambiguous. The V and J ends lost 6 bases and 4 bases respectively, with 15 bases between them. There are 14 residues in the CDR3. In DNA, the CDR3 is TGTGCCAGCAGAGTAAACCGGGCGGGCACTGAAGCTTTCTTT. This codes for CASRVNRAGTEAFF.

Ten or more counts support this clonotype. The V call is TRBV10-3, the J call TRBJ2-7, with D possibly being TRBD2 (6 bases). The germline CDR1 and CDR2 sequences are ENHRY and SYGVKD. This CDR3 region has 11 residues. V was clipped by 8 bases and J by 1 base, with 6 bases between them. The CDR3 reads CAIRESYEQYF. The CDR3 DNA reads TGTGCCATCCGGGAGTCCTACGAGCAGTACTTC.

V gene TRBV15 combines with J gene TRBJ2-7, with a possible D match to TRBD2 (7 bases). Per the germline V gene, CDR1 is LNHNV and CDR2 is YYDKDF (reference sequence). The V gene lost 3 bases and the J gene lost 2 bases, with 14 bases spanning the gap. The CDR3 contains 15 residues. CDR3 nucleotides: TGTGCCACCAGCAGTAGGGGGGGCAGTACCTACGAGCAGTACTTC. Protein sequence: CATSSRGGSTYEQYF.